Described below is a single T cell receptor (beta chain) sequence and its context. The table came from immunoSEQ multiplex PCR; TCRdb's copy has only in-frame clones and leaves some out. The table lists approximately 150,000 clones, approximately 90% of them singletons. These data belong to a study of blood T cell repertoires in COVID-19. Study details: Spain, Italy and the United States supplied samples that represented acute and convalescent COVID-19. From T cells, B-cell-depleted T cells, or PBMCs came the material, which was cDNA or gDNA.

This clonotype was sampled from a man over 45 with active or convalescent COVID-19. The sample consisted of peripheral blood.

DNA of the CDR3: TGCGCCAGCAGCGGACTAGCGTCTGATACGCAGTATTTT. It specifies CASSGLASDTQYF. This rearrangement joins TRBV5-1 to TRBJ2-3, with 9 positions matching TRBD2. Trimming at V came to 4 bases and at J to 6 bases, leaving 3 bases not matched to a gene. The CDR3 consists of 13 residues. CDR1 is SGHRS and CDR2 is YFSETQ in the germline V gene.